This T cell receptor beta chain is from a study of spatial heterogeneity in lung cancer (dated by TCRdb to about 2019). With regard to the full study: Beta-chain transcripts were consistently detected in greater numbers than alpha-chain transcripts, which likely reflected higher beta-chain transcript abundance. TCR transcript counts in tumor regions correlated strongly with a T cell transcriptional module score from matched bulk RNA-seq. In the raw uncorrected reads, each unique combination of TCR and UMI appeared on average more than ten times. In non-small cell lung cancer, the study made a quantitative comparison of TCR alpha and beta repertoires among multiple tumor regions, matched nontumor lung and blood. TCR repertoire features were related to nonsynonymous mutation counts determined by whole-exome sequencing of tumor tissue. At surgery, 200 or so tumor regions, some 61 matched nontumor lung samples and 56 PBMC samples were TCR-sequenced for both alpha and beta chains. Study-level results and caveats: TCR-seq was estimated to cover only 6% to 7% of tumor T cells for alpha chains and 13% to 15% for beta chains. The number of expanded intratumoral alpha and beta TCRs correlated with the tumor nonsynonymous mutation count. Counts of ubiquitous and regional expanded TCRs were found to correlate with counts of ubiquitous and regional nonsynonymous mutations, respectively. Additional single-cell paired TCR alpha and beta sequencing was considered necessary to confirm, at a functional level, the hypothesis that regional TCRs recognize regional mutations.

The time point label here, explained by the study, means: sample taken at primary tumor resection. Samples were obtained from approximately 76 patients with early-stage, untreated non-small cell lung cancer from the lung TRACERx cohort. Without any cell sorting, TCR sequencing was performed on whole RNA extracted either from tumor and nontumor lung tissue or from cryopreserved PBMC samples. Only patients for whom sufficient RNA was available from at least two tumor regions were selected for TCR sequencing. Tumor and adjacent nontumor lung specimens were reviewed by a lung pathologist before selection. For CDR1 and CDR2, the germline V gene (reference sequence) lists SEHNR and FQNEAQ. V gives up 5 bases and J gives up 7 bases, and the segment between their germline ends measures 14 bases. The CDR3 runs 13 residues from the cysteine to the phenylalanine. CDR3 DNA only is kept here, 39 bases in frame from base 1.

With respect to this clonotype: What antigen it recognizes has not been identified. Nothing much larger sits one base from this clone, and base qualities are not available.

Library creation used 5' RACE. Data came from a NextSeq 500. In the TCR library protocol, a unique molecular identifier was attached to each TCR cDNA molecule so that PCR and sequencing errors could be corrected. On the study's bioinformatics: TCR identification, UMI-based error correction and CDR3 extraction were all carried out with Decombinator tools. Expanded TCRs were defined as those above a frequency of 2 per 1,000, corresponding to the top 1% of the tumor frequency distribution. Expanded tumor TCRs were classed as regional if statistically deemed absent (corrected P<0.05) from at least one tumor region, otherwise ubiquitous. Each repertoire was subsampled 100 times to 5,000 TCRs, after which Renyi diversity was computed with the R vegan package. To build CDR3 similarity networks, amino acid triplet string-kernel similarity was used, and CDR3s were connected when their pairwise similarity was above 0.82. In TCRdb, the public reads were trimmed at Q25 with fastp and aligned with MiXCR, with productive beta chains retained. Identical CDR3 proteins give one entry, which carries the most common genes and DNA. TCRdb, not the authors, supplied the V and J calls. Within this sample are 20,000 to 30,000 distinct CDR3 sequences, with roughly 10% of them counted one time only. The leading ten clones occupy 7.7% of the sample.

The material was lung tumor tissue, obtained at surgery. This sequence uses TRBV7-9 and TRBJ1-1; the D gene assignment is ambiguous. This TCR was sampled from a male donor with early-stage non-small cell lung cancer. In nucleotides, the sequence is TGTGCCAGCAGCCCCCAACAAGTGCGTGAAGCTTTCTTT. This translates into CASSPQQVREAFF.